Listed below are T cell receptor beta chains from one sample, sequenced in a study of cytomegalovirus exposure and HLA in healthy donors. Assay: immunoSEQ multiplex PCR; the TCRdb copy retains only in-frame clones and omits some. Of 65,000 or so clones in the sample, approximately 80% were seen once. Sequencing was performed on PBMCs. All receptors derive from a woman aged 40 to 49 in good health and CMV-seropositive. CDR3s leave out the opening cysteine and the closing phenylalanine or tryptophan. The order of the fields is clone size, J gene, V gene, CDR3 protein. Clone size is shown for a subset of rows, as once, few, many or a class of expanded clone.

clone size: once
J gene: TRBJ2-5
V gene: TRBV5-1
CDR3 protein: ASSLLAGETQY

clone size: NA
J gene: TRBJ2-1
V gene: TRBV19
CDR3 protein: ASRGTDSGNEQF

clone size: NA
J gene: TRBJ2-5
V gene: TRBV30
CDR3 protein: ACDPGGIFETQY

clone size: NA
J gene: TRBJ1-1
V gene: TRBV28
CDR3 protein: ASSDRGQVEAF

clone size: NA
J gene: TRBJ1-6
V gene: TRBV10-3
CDR3 protein: ASQGPPNSPLH

clone size: NA
J gene: TRBJ2-2
V gene: TRBV6-4
CDR3 protein: ATKPSGGNTGELF

clone size: NA
J gene: TRBJ2-3
V gene: TRBV9
CDR3 protein: ASSVIFGDTQY

clone size: NA
J gene: TRBJ1-1
V gene: TRBV4-3
CDR3 protein: ASSRDWNTEAF

clone size: few
J gene: TRBJ2-7
V gene: TRBV7-9
CDR3 protein: ASSPHLYEQY

clone size: NA
J gene: TRBJ1-3
V gene: TRBV6-5
CDR3 protein: ASSYSSFGNTIY